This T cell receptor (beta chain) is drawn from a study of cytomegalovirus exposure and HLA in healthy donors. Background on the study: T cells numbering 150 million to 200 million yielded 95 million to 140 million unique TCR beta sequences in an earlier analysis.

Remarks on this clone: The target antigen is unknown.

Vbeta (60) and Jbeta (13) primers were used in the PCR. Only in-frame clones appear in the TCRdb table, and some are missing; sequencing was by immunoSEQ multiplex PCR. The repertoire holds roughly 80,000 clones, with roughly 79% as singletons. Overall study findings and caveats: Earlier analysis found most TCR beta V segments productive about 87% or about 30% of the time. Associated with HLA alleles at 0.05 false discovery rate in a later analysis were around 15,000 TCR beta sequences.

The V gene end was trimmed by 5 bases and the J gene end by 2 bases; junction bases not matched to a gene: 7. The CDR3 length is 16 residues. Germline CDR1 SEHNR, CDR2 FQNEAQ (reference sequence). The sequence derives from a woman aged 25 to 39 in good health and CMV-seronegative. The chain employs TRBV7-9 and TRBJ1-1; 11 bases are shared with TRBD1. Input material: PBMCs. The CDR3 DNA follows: TGTGCCAGCAGCGGACGGACAGGGGGCGGCAACACTGAAGCTTTCTTT. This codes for CASSGRTGGGNTEAFF.